The 8 T cell receptor beta chains given below trace back to one sample, sequenced in a study of response to subunit inactivated influenza vaccine. TCRdb used MiXCR to reprocess the RT-PCR reads, holding one entry per CDR3 protein. The table lists 500,000 to 600,000 distinct CDR3 sequences, around 8% of them singletons. This specimen was PBMCs from blood, taken less than 30 months after vaccination. Receptors were obtained from a man between 50 and 69 years old who received an inactivated influenza vaccine.

The chain couples TRBV7-9 to TRBJ2-5; the D gene is possibly TRBD1 (5 bases). Germline lookup yields CDR1 SEHNR and CDR2 FQNEAQ (reference sequence). V was trimmed by 2 bases and J by 0 bases, leaving 10 bases between them. CDR3 length: 15 amino acids. This CDR3 is CASSLTRQNQETQYF. As DNA, the CDR3 is TGTGCCAGCAGCTTAACAAGACAGAACCAAGAGACCCAGTACTTC.

This clonotype was counted at least ten times. The chain uses TRBV6-5 and TRBJ2-4; tentatively, D is TRBD2 (5 bases). Trimming cost V 2 bases and J 6 bases, with 11 bases left between them. The CDR3 covers 14 residues. Germline CDR1 is MNHEY and CDR2 is SVGAGI. The CDR3 DNA sequence: TGTGCCAGCAGTTACCGACGAGGAGGAAACATTCAGTACTTC. This sequence encodes CASSYRRGGNIQYF.

This clonotype was detected ten times or more. The chain is built from TRBV20-1 and TRBJ2-7, with TRBD2 as a possible D gene (6 bases). CDR1 is DFQATT, CDR2 SNEGSKA, per germline (reference sequence). CDR3 length: 13 amino acids. Trimming cost V 6 bases and J 0 bases, with 12 bases left between them. CDR3 bases: TGCAGTGCAACCCAGCGGGCCTCCTACGAGCAGTACTTC. Translating it yields CSATQRASYEQYF.

The table lists this clonotype with a few counts. The chain uses TRBV7-2 and TRBJ2-5; no reliable D call. The CDR3 length is 11 residues. Germline assignment: CDR1 SGHTA and CDR2 FQGNSA. V was pared by 3 bases and J by 9 bases, with 8 bases between. CDR3 amino acids: CASSLLGAQYF. As DNA, the CDR3 is TGTGCCAGCAGCTTGTTAGGAGCCCAGTACTTC. Filled out from reference TRBV7-2 and TRBJ2-5, the complete variable domain reads GAGVSQSPSNKVTEKGKDVELRCDPISGHTALYWYRQSLGQGLEFLIYFQGNSAPDKSGLPSDRFSAERTGGSVSTLTIQRTQQEDSAVYLCASSLLGAQYFGPGTRLLVL.

The rearrangement links TRBV25-1 to TRBJ1-6; 7 bases line up with TRBD1. This CDR3 has 14 residues. The V gene end was trimmed by 6 bases and the J gene end by 7 bases; junction bases not matched to a gene: 6. The germline gives CDR1 MGHDK, CDR2 SYGVNS. The CDR3 protein is CASRLGQLNSPLHF. DNA of the CDR3: TGTGCCAGCAGATTGGGACAGCTAAATTCACCCCTCCACTTT.

This clonotype appeared many times. This chain uses TRBV4-2 with TRBJ2-7, with 7 bases that match TRBD2. Per germline, CDR1 LGHNA and CDR2 YNFKEQ. This CDR3 spans 15 amino acids. Trimming took 1 base from V and 2 from J; bases not matched to a gene: 5. Here the CDR3 DNA reads TGTGCCAGCAGCCAAGGGGGGGGGATGCCCTACGAGCAGTACTTC. This translates into CASSQGGGMPYEQYF.

The V and J genes are TRBV10-3 and TRBJ1-5; 9 bases are shared with TRBD1. Germline-derived CDR1 and CDR2 are ENHRY and SYGVKD. V was pared by 2 bases and J by 6 bases, with 2 bases of the junction left unmatched. This CDR3 spans 14 amino acids. CDR3 DNA sequence: TGTGCCATCAGTGAGGGGACAGGGAGTCAGCCCCAGCATTTT. Its translation: CAISEGTGSQPQHF.

The CDR3 coding sequence is TGTGCCAGCAGCTCCACCATCGGACAGGGAATATACGAGCAGTACTTC. Translation: CASSSTIGQGIYEQYF. The chain couples TRBV11-2 to TRBJ2-7; 8 bases match TRBD1. Losses at the gene ends were 4 bases for V and 4 bases for J; bases not matched to a gene: 12. CDR1 is SGHAT and CDR2 is FQNNGV in the germline V gene. The CDR3 is 16 amino acids. Filled out from reference TRBV11-2 and TRBJ2-7, the complete variable domain reads EAGVAQSPRYKIIEKRQSVAFWCNPISGHATLYWYQQILGQGPKLLIQFQNNGVVDDSQLPKDRFSAERLKGVDSTLKIQPAKLEDSAVYLCASSSTIGQGIYEQYFGPGTRLTVT.